What follows are 26 T cell receptor beta chains derived from one specimen sequenced in a study of vaccination and CD4 T cells after COVID-19. The Oncomine TCR Beta short-read assay sequenced DNA from cultured CD4+ T cells. One entry per CDR3 protein results from TCRdb running MiXCR on the PCR reads. Here the sample spans under 15,000 distinct CDR3 sequences, roughly 52% being singletons. What these receptors recognize is not known. This sample's treatment: approximately 9-day PBMC culture with coronavirus spike peptide pools or control peptides (ViraFEST assay). Sequencing input: CD4+ T cells from blood, cultured in vitro. Every receptor here comes from a human donor who had recovered from COVID-19.

The chain uses TRBV19 and TRBJ1-2; D ambiguous. The CDR3 covers 13 residues. The V gene's germline CDR1 is LNHDA and CDR2 SQIVND (reference sequence). V gave up 0 bases and J gave up 8 bases, with 10 bases separating them. The CDR3 loop is CASSIDSYRGYTF. As DNA, the CDR3 is TGTGCCAGTAGTATAGACTCCTACCGGGGCTACACCTTC.

This clonotype was observed a handful of times. The CDR3 here is CASSLNLGLGPINEQFF. CDR3 nucleotide sequence: TGTGCCAGCAGCTTAAACCTGGGACTAGGACCCATCAATGAGCAGTTCTTC. V is TRBV7-2 and J is TRBJ2-1; 8 nucleotides match TRBD2. Trimming cost V 2 bases and J 6 bases; bases outside gene matches: 12. The CDR3 loop spans 17 amino acids. The germline CDR1 and CDR2 sequences are SGHTA and FQGNSA.

This clonotype was seen only once. V is TRBV7-2 and J is TRBJ1-3, with D unclear. V shed 5 bases and J shed 0 bases, with 11 bases lying between them. The CDR3 loop spans 15 amino acids. Germline V CDR1 and CDR2: SGHTA, FQGNSA. CDR3 amino acids: CASSPRRSSGNTIYF. CDR3 nucleotide sequence: TGTGCCAGCAGCCCGCGACGGAGCTCTGGAAACACCATATATTTT.

In its sample, this clonotype was seen a few times. This sequence joins TRBV12-3 or TRBV12-4 and TRBJ1-2, with D maybe TRBD1 (5 bases). This CDR3 comprises 14 residues. V was clipped by 0 bases and J by 8 bases, with 13 bases between them. CDR3 sequence reads: CASSLAWGKDGYTF. CDR3 coding DNA: TGTGCCAGCAGTTTAGCTTGGGGGAAAGACGGCTACACCTTC.

The chain combines TRBV5-1 with TRBJ1-1; tentative D call: TRBD1 (6 bases). Trimming removed 0 bases at V and 5 bases at J, with 14 bases between. The germline gives CDR1 SGHRS, CDR2 YFSETQ. CDR3 length: 15 residues. In nucleotides, the CDR3 is TGCGCCAGCAGCTTGGCGGGGGGGGCGCGGACTGAAGCTTTCTTT. It codes for CASSLAGGARTEAFF. The full variable domain, its missing parts supplied by reference TRBV5-1 and TRBJ1-1, is KAGVTQTPRYLIKTRGQQVTLSCSPISGHRSVSWYQQTPGQGLQFLFEYFSETQRNKGNFPGRFSGRQFSNSRSEMNVSTLELGDSALYLCASSLAGGARTEAFFGQGTRLTVV.

The sample holds one count of this clonotype. J is TRBJ1-5 and V is TRBV6-2 or TRBV6-3, with no clear D. With 2 bases removed from V and 4 bases from J, the gap between germline ends came to 6 bases. The germline gives CDR1 MNHEY, CDR2 SVGEGT. The CDR3 runs to 13 residues. CDR3 amino acids: CASSYPQNQPQHF. CDR3 DNA: TGTGCCAGCAGTTACCCCCAGAATCAGCCCCAGCATTTT.

The V call is TRBV12-3 or TRBV12-4, the J call TRBJ2-3; the D call may be TRBD1 or TRBD2 (6 bases each). V lost 2 bases to trimming and J lost 1 base, with 13 bases between them. The CDR3 runs 16 residues. CDR3 bases: TGTGCCAGCAGTTTATGGAGGGGGTCGGGCACAGATACGCAGTATTTT. Protein: CASSLWRGSGTDTQYF.

This chain links TRBV6-2 or TRBV6-3 with TRBJ1-5; tentatively, D is TRBD1 (5 bases). Germline V gene data show CDR1 as MNHEY and CDR2 as SVGEGT. V lost 0 bases and J lost 7, with 10 bases in between. The CDR3 runs to 14 residues. This CDR3 is CASSYSGGSQPQHF. The CDR3 DNA follows: TGTGCCAGCAGTTACTCTGGGGGGTCCCAGCCCCAGCATTTT.

This chain connects TRBV5-1 to TRBJ2-1, with D perhaps TRBD1 (6 bases). Trimming shortened V by 4 bases and J by 5 bases, and 22 bases separated the two germline ends. This CDR3 has 17 amino acids. From germline, CDR1 is SGHRS and CDR2 YFSETQ. Written as DNA, the CDR3 is TGCGCCAGCAGCCTCCAGTGGGGGCAAGGGATGAACAATGAGCAGTTCTTC. This encodes CASSLQWGQGMNNEQFF. Looking up the rest from reference TRBV5-1 and TRBJ2-1 gives the full variable domain: KAGVTQTPRYLIKTRGQQVTLSCSPISGHRSVSWYQQTPGQGLQFLFEYFSETQRNKGNFPGRFSGRQFSNSRSEMNVSTLELGDSALYLCASSLQWGQGMNNEQFFGPGTRLTVL.

This clonotype came up a few times. V is TRBV6-5 and J is TRBJ1-1; 8 bases are shared with TRBD1. Germline CDR1 is MNHEY and CDR2 is SVGAGI. V lost 2 bases to trimming and J lost 0 bases; unmatched junction nucleotides: 5. The length of the CDR3 is 16 residues. CDR3 bases: TGTGCCAGCAGTTACCCCGACAGGGGCCTGAACACTGAAGCTTTCTTT. Its translation: CASSYPDRGLNTEAFF.

This clonotype was seen only a few times. The V gene is TRBV27, the J gene TRBJ1-2; TRBD1 aligns across 7 bases. Germline V gene data show CDR1 as MNHEY and CDR2 as SMNVEV (reference sequence). V trimming: 6 bases; J trimming: 1 base; junction bases outside the gene matches: 5. The CDR3 sequence is 14 residues long. Written as DNA, the CDR3 is TGTGCCAGCAGCCTGAACAGGGGTAACTATGGCTACACCTTC. Its protein product is CASSLNRGNYGYTF.

This clonotype was detected a few times. This chain links TRBV24-1 with TRBJ1-2; D is uncertain. V was pared by 2 bases and J by 4 bases, with 19 bases between. Germline-derived CDR1 and CDR2 are KGHDR and SFDVKD. The CDR3 loop spans 17 amino acids. The CDR3: CATSDSPNREKGYGYTF. As DNA, the CDR3 is TGTGCCACCAGTGATTCCCCAAACCGGGAGAAAGGCTATGGCTACACCTTC.

The chain couples TRBV19 to TRBJ2-3, with unresolved D. This CDR3 is built from 13 residues. The V and J ends lost 1 base and 5 bases respectively, with 7 bases between them. Germline CDR1 LNHDA, CDR2 SQIVND (reference sequence). CDR3 DNA: TGTGCCAGTAGTATAGGTCGCCGAGATACGCAGTATTTT. Translation gives CASSIGRRDTQYF.

In DNA form, the CDR3 reads TGTGCCAGCAGTTCGGAGAGGACTCAGCCCCAGCATTTT. The encoded protein is CASSSERTQPQHF. The chain carries TRBV12-3 or TRBV12-4 and TRBJ1-5, with D unclear. V was cut by 4 bases and J by 6 bases, with 10 bases left in between. The CDR3 is made up of 13 amino acids.

This clonotype was detected once. The genes are TRBV7-8 and TRBJ1-1; D possibly corresponds to TRBD1 (5 bases). Looked up from germline, CDR1 is SGHVS and CDR2 is FQNEAQ. V lost 4 bases, J lost 4 bases, and 10 bases lay in between. The CDR3 loop spans 13 amino acids. The CDR3 DNA reads as TGTGCCAGCAGCTGGGACGGGGGCACTGAAGCTTTCTTT. Encoded protein: CASSWDGGTEAFF.

The J gene is TRBJ2-5, the V gene TRBV5-1, with 9 bases lining up with TRBD1. The CDR3 totals 15 residues. The trim removed 4 bases at V and 5 bases at J, leaving 9 bases unmatched. CDR1 is SGHRS and CDR2 is YFSETQ in the germline V gene. CDR3 in amino acids: CASSPSGQGPETQYF. CDR3 in DNA: TGCGCCAGCAGCCCCAGCGGACAGGGGCCGGAGACCCAGTACTTC. Supplemented by reference TRBV5-1 and TRBJ2-5, the full variable domain reads KAGVTQTPRYLIKTRGQQVTLSCSPISGHRSVSWYQQTPGQGLQFLFEYFSETQRNKGNFPGRFSGRQFSNSRSEMNVSTLELGDSALYLCASSPSGQGPETQYFGPGTRLLVL.

In DNA form, the CDR3 reads TGTGCCATCAGTGAGGCCCCAGGGGCTAGCTCCTACGAGCAGTACTTC. Residues: CAISEAPGASSYEQYF. V gene TRBV10-3 combines with J gene TRBJ2-7, with D possibly being TRBD1 (6 bases). CDR1 and CDR2 from the germline V gene are ENHRY and SYGVKD. The CDR3 is 16 amino acids. Trimming took off 2 bases at V and 0 bases at J, with 14 bases between the two ends.

This clonotype was seen more than once but under ten times. The rearrangement uses TRBV19 and TRBJ2-2; unclear D gene. The CDR3 is 15 amino acids. Between the trimmed V and J ends, which lost 0 bases and 4 bases, there was a span of 9 bases. In germline, CDR1 is LNHDA, CDR2 SQIVND (reference sequence). The DNA of the CDR3 is TGTGCCAGTAGTATAGAGGATCGACCCACCGGGGAGCTGTTTTTT. Protein product: CASSIEDRPTGELFF.

V is TRBV5-4 and J is TRBJ2-7, with 7 bases lining up with TRBD2. V shed 4 bases and J 0 bases; nucleotides not matched to a gene: 13. The CDR3 totals 17 residues. CDR1 SGHNT and CDR2 YYREEE come from the germline V gene (reference sequence). The CDR3 is CASSGGRWGGDSYEQYF. CDR3 nucleotides: TGTGCCAGCAGCGGCGGTAGGTGGGGGGGAGACTCCTACGAGCAGTACTTC.

This clonotype was observed a few times. CDR3 residues: CASSRRTYEQYF. The CDR3 DNA follows: TGTGCCAGCAGTCGCAGGACCTACGAGCAGTACTTC. The rearrangement joins TRBV12-3 or TRBV12-4 to TRBJ2-7; D is uncertain. The CDR3 extends over 12 amino acids. V was clipped by 5 bases and J by 2 bases, with 7 bases between them.

This clonotype came up a few times. J is TRBJ2-7 and V is TRBV2, with a possible D match to TRBD1 (6 bases). This CDR3 contains 12 residues. V was trimmed by 6 bases and J by 6 bases, leaving 12 bases between them. The germline V gene has CDR1 SNHLY and CDR2 FYNNEI. CDR3 loop: CASRQGFAEQYF. Written as DNA, the CDR3 is TGTGCCAGCAGACAGGGATTCGCCGAGCAGTACTTC.

This clonotype showed up just once. This chain uses TRBV20-1 with TRBJ2-6, with D uncertain. CDR3 length: 12 residues. Trimming removed 3 bases from V and 3 bases from J, with 3 bases in between. The germline V gene encodes CDR1 DFQATT and CDR2 SNEGSKA (reference sequence). The CDR3 nucleotides are TGCAGTGCTAGCGGTGGGGCCAACGTCCTGACTTTC. This gives the protein CSASGGANVLTF.

The CDR3 protein is CASAAGGKNTEAFF. The DNA for the CDR3 is TGCGCCAGCGCCGCCGGGGGTAAGAACACTGAAGCTTTCTTT. This rearrangement joins TRBV4-1 to TRBJ1-1, with a weak D call TRBD1 (5 bases). The germline gives CDR1 MGHRA, CDR2 YSYEKL. The CDR3 spans 14 residues. V lost 8 bases, J lost 1 base, and 14 bases lay in between.

The V and J genes are TRBV15 and TRBJ1-5; D unresolved. The V gene's germline CDR1 is LNHNV and CDR2 YYDKDF (reference sequence). CDR3 length equals 15 residues. V was pared by 4 bases and J by 0 bases, with 10 bases between. The CDR3 sequence: CATSTRSYSNQPQHF. The CDR3, as DNA: TGTGCCACCAGCACCAGGAGTTATAGCAATCAGCCCCAGCATTTT.

The chain combines TRBV5-1 with TRBJ2-3; the D is unclear. CDR1 is SGHRS, CDR2 YFSETQ, per germline. V was clipped by 0 bases and J by 5 bases, with 10 bases between them. The CDR3 spans 14 residues. The CDR3 loop reads CASSLAIEVDTQYF. The CDR3 DNA reads TGCGCCAGCAGCTTGGCGATTGAGGTAGATACGCAGTATTTT.

This chain joins TRBV6-4 and TRBJ1-5; D unresolved. V lost 8 bases and J 6 bases, leaving 8 bases between the germline ends. CDR3 length: 11 amino acids. Germline CDR1 reads MRHNA; CDR2 reads SNTAGT. The CDR3 DNA is TGTGCCAGCGCCTACACTCAGCCCCAGCATTTT. Encoded protein: CASAYTQPQHF.